The rows below give T cell receptor beta chains drawn from one sample of a study of blood T cell repertoires in COVID-19. Assay used: immunoSEQ multiplex PCR; TCRdb lists only in-frame clones, some missing. The profile shows approximately 100,000 clones, approximately 90% of them singletons. Material: peripheral blood. Receptor source: a human donor in a cohort sampled during active COVID-19. Both conserved end residues are part of each CDR3. Each record gives: V gene, J gene, clone size, D gene, CDR3 protein, CDR3 DNA. The D gene is left open where the match is weak. Clone size, where shown, is once, few, many, or a class for clones that have expanded.

TRBV18,TRBJ2-7,once,TRBD1,CASSLGQGRTFIYEQYF,TGTGCCAGCTCCCTAGGACAGGGAAGGACTTTCATCTACGAGCAGTACTTC
TRBV5-4,TRBJ2-7,.,TRBD2,CATKLANAYEQYF,TGTGCCACCAAACTAGCGAATGCCTACGAGCAGTACTTC
TRBV11-2,TRBJ2-1,.,.,CASSLGLAKEQFF,TGTGCCAGCAGCTTAGGGCTAGCTAAGGAGCAGTTCTTC
TRBV20-1,TRBJ1-6,few,.,CSARDIINHF,TGCAGTGCTAGAGATATTATTAATCACTTT
TRBV12-3/TRBV12-4,TRBJ1-2,.,.,CASSWQGTGYTF,TGTGCCAGCAGTTGGCAGGGTACAGGCTACACCTTC
TRBV14,TRBJ2-3,.,TRBD2,CASSHWLGLRADTQYF,TGTGCCAGCAGCCACTGGTTGGGACTACGGGCAGATACGCAGTATTTT
TRBV29-1,TRBJ1-1,.,.,CSVDRGMNTEAFF,TGCAGCGTTGATCGGGGTATGAACACTGAAGCTTTCTTT
TRBV2,TRBJ1-4,.,TRBD1,CASSDRGQSNEKLFF,TGTGCCAGCAGTGACAGGGGGCAGAGCAATGAAAAACTGTTTTTT
TRBV11-3,TRBJ2-3,many,.,CASSLTQTGAQYF,TGTGCCAGCAGCTTGACCCAGACGGGGGCGCAGTATTTT
TRBV2,TRBJ2-1,once,TRBD2,CASSERAGVNYNEQFF,TGTGCCAGCAGTGAACGCGCGGGAGTGAACTACAATGAGCAGTTCTTC
TRBV9,TRBJ2-7,.,.,CASSVLPETRAYEQYF,TGTGCCAGCAGTGTCCTCCCCGAGACTAGAGCTTACGAGCAGTACTTC
TRBV2,TRBJ1-1,.,TRBD1,CASRGQGVTEAFF,TGTGCCAGCAGGGGACAGGGGGTAACTGAAGCTTTCTTT
TRBV6-6,TRBJ1-1,.,TRBD1,CASRDRATEAFF,TGTGCCAGCAGGGACAGGGCCACTGAAGCTTTCTTT
TRBV3-1/TRBV3-2,TRBJ2-1,once,TRBD2,CASSRLFEGAGGPFNEQFF,TGTGCCAGCAGTCGCCTCTTCGAGGGAGCGGGAGGGCCATTCAATGAGCAGTTCTTC
TRBV11-3,TRBJ2-7,.,.,CASTPGERYEQYF,TGTGCCAGCACCCCAGGGGAACGCTACGAGCAGTACTTC
TRBV29-1,TRBJ1-2,.,.,CSVVKPPNYGYTF,TGCAGCGTGGTCAAGCCCCCGAACTATGGCTACACCTTC
TRBV6-5,TRBJ1-3,.,.,CASSYSRTLSGNTIYF,TGTGCCAGCAGTTACTCCAGGACACTTTCTGGAAACACCATATATTTT
TRBV7-3,TRBJ2-1,once,TRBD2,CASSRRLAGVNEQFF,TGTGCCAGCAGCCGGAGACTAGCGGGGGTCAATGAGCAGTTCTTC
TRBV5-8,TRBJ2-7,.,.,CASSHGSLSRDEQYF,TGTGCCAGCAGCCATGGTTCACTATCCCGGGACGAGCAGTACTTC
TRBV5-4,TRBJ1-1,.,.,CASHPGLLTEAFF,TGTGCCAGCCACCCAGGCCTTTTGACTGAAGCTTTCTTT
TRBV6-2/TRBV6-3,TRBJ1-6,once,TRBD1,CASSGQGRNLPLHF,TGTGCCAGCAGCGGACAGGGTAGAAATTTACCCCTCCACTTT
TRBV18,TRBJ2-7,.,TRBD1,CASSTGTGDSYEQYF,TGTGCCAGCTCAACTGGGACAGGGGACTCCTACGAGCAGTACTTC
TRBV7-2,TRBJ2-4,few,.,CASSLGSGIAKNIQYF,TGTGCCAGCAGCTTAGGGTCAGGGATAGCCAAAAACATTCAGTACTTC
TRBV9,TRBJ2-1,.,TRBD1,CASSVAGTVRYNEQFF,TGTGCCAGCAGCGTGGCCGGGACAGTTCGCTACAATGAGCAGTTCTTC
TRBV12-3/TRBV12-4,TRBJ2-3,.,.,CASARRTDTQYF,TGTGCCAGCGCCAGGCGCACAGATACGCAGTATTTT
TRBV28,TRBJ2-7,.,TRBD2,CASHTSGTYEQYF,TGTGCCAGCCATACTAGCGGGACCTACGAGCAGTACTTC
TRBV7-2,TRBJ1-3,few,.,CASSLGQASGNTIYF,TGTGCCAGCAGCTTAGGACAGGCCTCTGGAAACACCATATATTTT
TRBV3-1/TRBV3-2,TRBJ2-7,.,TRBD1,CASSHTDRGSHEQYF,TGTGCCAGCAGCCACACGGACAGGGGGTCACACGAGCAGTACTTC
TRBV19,TRBJ1-2,once,.,CASTDRRGRDYGYTF,TGTGCCAGTACTGACCGCCGAGGGAGGGACTATGGCTACACCTTC
TRBV14,TRBJ2-1,.,.,CASSQVPVSSYNEQFF,TGTGCCAGCAGCCAAGTTCCAGTAAGCTCCTACAATGAGCAGTTCTTC
TRBV7-8,TRBJ2-2,.,TRBD1,CASSLGQGTISGELFF,TGTGCCAGCAGCTTAGGACAGGGTACAATCTCCGGGGAGCTGTTTTTT
TRBV28,TRBJ1-6,.,TRBD1,CASVAGGGLYNSPLHF,TGTGCCAGCGTGGCGGGAGGGGGCCTCTATAATTCACCCCTCCACTTT
TRBV10-3,TRBJ1-2,.,TRBD1,CASAGGEEYGYTF,TGTGCCTCGGCAGGGGGTGAGGAATATGGCTACACCTTC
TRBV3-1/TRBV3-2,TRBJ1-1,.,.,CASSHRTVNTEAFF,TGTGCCAGCAGCCATCGAACAGTGAACACTGAAGCTTTCTTT
TRBV6-4,TRBJ2-2,.,TRBD1,CASRTGDTGELFF,TGTGCCAGCAGGACAGGGGACACCGGGGAGCTGTTTTTT
TRBV6-5,TRBJ2-7,.,TRBD2,CASRGTSVSYEQYF,TGTGCCAGCAGGGGGACTAGCGTCTCCTACGAGCAGTACTTC
TRBV4-1,TRBJ2-7,.,TRBD1,CASSQGTGNYEQYF,TGCGCCAGCAGCCAGGGGACAGGGAACTACGAGCAGTACTTC
TRBV6-1,TRBJ1-1,.,.,CASSETGLAEAFF,TGTGCCAGCAGTGAAACAGGGCTGGCTGAAGCTTTCTTT
TRBV11-3,TRBJ1-1,.,.,CASSLREGRTEAFF,TGTGCCAGCAGCTTAAGGGAGGGGCGCACTGAAGCTTTCTTT
TRBV28,TRBJ2-3,.,.,CASRAGLADTQYF,TGTGCCAGCAGGGCAGGGCTGGCAGATACGCAGTATTTT
TRBV5-1,TRBJ2-7,.,TRBD1,CASSLGTGIYEQYF,TGCGCCAGCAGCCTGGGGACAGGGATCTACGAGCAGTACTTC
TRBV2,TRBJ1-2,.,.,CASSETSPSHRVRYGYTF,TGTGCCAGCAGTGAGACTTCTCCGTCGCACAGGGTGCGTTATGGCTACACCTTC
TRBV19,TRBJ2-3,.,.,CASSVGLVSTDTQYF,TGTGCCAGTAGTGTCGGACTGGTTAGCACAGATACGCAGTATTTT
TRBV19,TRBJ2-2,.,.,CASTLGDGELFF,TGTGCCAGTACCCTAGGGGACGGGGAGCTGTTTTTT